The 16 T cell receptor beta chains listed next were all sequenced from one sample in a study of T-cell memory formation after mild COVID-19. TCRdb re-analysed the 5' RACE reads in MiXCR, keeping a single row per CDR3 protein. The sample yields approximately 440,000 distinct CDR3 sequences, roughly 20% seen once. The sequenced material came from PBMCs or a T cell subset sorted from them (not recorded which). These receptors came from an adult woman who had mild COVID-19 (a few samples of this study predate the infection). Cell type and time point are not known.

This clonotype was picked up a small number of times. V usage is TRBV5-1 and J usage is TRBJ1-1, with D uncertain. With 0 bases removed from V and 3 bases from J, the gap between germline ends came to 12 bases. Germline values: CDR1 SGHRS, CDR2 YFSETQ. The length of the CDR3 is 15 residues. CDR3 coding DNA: TGCGCCAGCAGCTTGGCCTCCTATTTGGACACTGAAGCTTTCTTT. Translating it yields CASSLASYLDTEAFF.

CDR3 nucleotides: TGTGCCAGCAGCTTGGGAGGGGTGTCCGGGGCCAACGTCCTGACTTTC. Translation: CASSLGGVSGANVLTF. This rearrangement joins TRBV7-8 to TRBJ2-6, with 7 bases that match TRBD2. Losses at the gene ends were 3 bases for V and 4 bases for J; bases not matched to a gene: 6. The CDR3 runs to 16 residues. The V gene's germline CDR1 is SGHVS and CDR2 FQNEAQ. The full variable domain, rest sourced from reference TRBV7-8 and TRBJ2-6, is GAGVSQSPRYKVAKRGQDVALRCDPISGHVSLFWYQQALGQGPEFLTYFQNEAQLDKSGLPSDRFFAERPEGSVSTLKIQRTQQEDSAVYLCASSLGGVSGANVLTFGAGSRLTVL.

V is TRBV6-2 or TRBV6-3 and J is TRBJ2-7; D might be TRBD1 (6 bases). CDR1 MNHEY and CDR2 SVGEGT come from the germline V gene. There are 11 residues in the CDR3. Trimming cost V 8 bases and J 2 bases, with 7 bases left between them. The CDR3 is CASRDTYEQYF. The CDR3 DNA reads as TGTGCCAGCCGGGACACCTACGAGCAGTACTTC.

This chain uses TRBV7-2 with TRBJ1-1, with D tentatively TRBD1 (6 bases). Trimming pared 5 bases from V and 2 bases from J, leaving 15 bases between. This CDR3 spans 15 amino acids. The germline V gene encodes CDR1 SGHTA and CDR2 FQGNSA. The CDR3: CASSPAGTSNTEAFF. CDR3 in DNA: TGTGCCAGCAGCCCCGCCGGGACAAGCAACACTGAAGCTTTCTTT.

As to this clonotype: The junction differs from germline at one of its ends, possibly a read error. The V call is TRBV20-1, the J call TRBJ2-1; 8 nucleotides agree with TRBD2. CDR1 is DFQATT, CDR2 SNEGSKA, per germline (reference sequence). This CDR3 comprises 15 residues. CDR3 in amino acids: CSASRPSGGNIFRIF. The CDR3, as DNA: TGCAGTGCTAGCCGCCCCTCGGGGGGGAACATATTCCGGATCTTC.

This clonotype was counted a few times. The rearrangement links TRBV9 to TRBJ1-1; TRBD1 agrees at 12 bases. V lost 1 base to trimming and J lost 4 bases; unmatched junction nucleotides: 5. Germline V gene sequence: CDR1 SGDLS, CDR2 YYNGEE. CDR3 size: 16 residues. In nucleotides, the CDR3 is TGTGCCAGCAGCGTACACCGGGACAGGGGGCTCACTGAAGCTTTCTTT. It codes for CASSVHRDRGLTEAFF.

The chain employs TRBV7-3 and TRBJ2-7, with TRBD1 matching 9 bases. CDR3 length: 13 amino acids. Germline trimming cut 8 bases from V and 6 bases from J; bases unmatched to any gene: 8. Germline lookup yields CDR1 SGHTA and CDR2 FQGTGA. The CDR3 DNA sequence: TGTGCCAGCCGCGGGACAGGGCCATCCGAGCAGTACTTC. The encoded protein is CASRGTGPSEQYF.

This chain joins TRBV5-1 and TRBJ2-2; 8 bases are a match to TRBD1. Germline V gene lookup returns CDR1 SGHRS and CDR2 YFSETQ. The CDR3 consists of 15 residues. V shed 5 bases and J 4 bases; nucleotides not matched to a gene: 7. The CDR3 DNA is TGCGCCAGCAGAAGACGAACAGGGGGCACCGGGGAGCTGTTTTTT. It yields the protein CASRRRTGGTGELFF.

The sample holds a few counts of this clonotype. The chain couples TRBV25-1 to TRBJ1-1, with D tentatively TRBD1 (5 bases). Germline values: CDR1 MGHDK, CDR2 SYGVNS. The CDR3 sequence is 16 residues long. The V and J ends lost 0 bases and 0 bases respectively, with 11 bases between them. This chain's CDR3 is CASSEYDSLMNTEAFF. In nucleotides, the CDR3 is TGTGCCAGCAGTGAATACGACAGCCTCATGAACACTGAAGCTTTCTTT.

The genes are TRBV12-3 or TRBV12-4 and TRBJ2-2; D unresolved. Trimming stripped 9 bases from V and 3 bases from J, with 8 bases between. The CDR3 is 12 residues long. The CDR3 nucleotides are TGTGCCAGTCAGTGGGACACCGGGGAGCTGTTTTTT. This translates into CASQWDTGELFF.

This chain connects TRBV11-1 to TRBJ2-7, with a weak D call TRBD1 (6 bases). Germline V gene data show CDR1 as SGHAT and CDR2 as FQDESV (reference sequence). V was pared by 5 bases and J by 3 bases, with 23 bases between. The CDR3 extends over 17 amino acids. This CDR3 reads CASSRGRTEPNFYEQYF. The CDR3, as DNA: TGTGCCAGCAGCCGCGGAAGGACAGAACCTAATTTCTACGAGCAGTACTTC. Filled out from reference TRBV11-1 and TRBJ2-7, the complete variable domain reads EAEVAQSPRYKITEKSQAVAFWCDPISGHATLYWYRQILGQGPELLVQFQDESVVDDSQLPKDRFSAERLKGVDSTLKIQPAELGDSAMYLCASSRGRTEPNFYEQYFGPGTRLTVT.

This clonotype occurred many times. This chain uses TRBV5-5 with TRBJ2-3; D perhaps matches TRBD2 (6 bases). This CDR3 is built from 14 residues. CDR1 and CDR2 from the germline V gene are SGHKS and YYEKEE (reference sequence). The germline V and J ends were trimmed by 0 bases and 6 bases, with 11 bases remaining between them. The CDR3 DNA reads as TGTGCCAGCAGCTTGGGCAGGGACTGGGATACGCAGTATTTT. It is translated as CASSLGRDWDTQYF.

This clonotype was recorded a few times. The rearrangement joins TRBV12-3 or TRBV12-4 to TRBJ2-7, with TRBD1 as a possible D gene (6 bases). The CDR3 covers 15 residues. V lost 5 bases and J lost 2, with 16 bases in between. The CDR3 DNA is TGTGCCAGCAGTCCATCGGGACATAGGGCCTACGAGCAGTACTTC. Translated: CASSPSGHRAYEQYF.

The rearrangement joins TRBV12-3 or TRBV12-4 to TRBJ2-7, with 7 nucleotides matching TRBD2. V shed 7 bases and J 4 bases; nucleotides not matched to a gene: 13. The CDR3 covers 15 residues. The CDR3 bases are TGTGCCAGCACTATAGAGGGACTATCCTCATACGAGCAGTACTTC. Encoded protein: CASTIEGLSSYEQYF.

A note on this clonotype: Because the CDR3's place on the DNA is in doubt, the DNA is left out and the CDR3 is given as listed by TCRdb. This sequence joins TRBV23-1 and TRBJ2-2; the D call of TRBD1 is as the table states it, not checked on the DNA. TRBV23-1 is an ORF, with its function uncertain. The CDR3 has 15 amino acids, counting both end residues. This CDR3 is CASPADGGRPGSCFF.

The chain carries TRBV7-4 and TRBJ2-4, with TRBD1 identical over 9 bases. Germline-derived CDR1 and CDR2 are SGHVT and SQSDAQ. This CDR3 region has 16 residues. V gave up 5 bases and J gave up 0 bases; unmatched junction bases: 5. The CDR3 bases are TGTGCCAGCAGCAGAGGACAGGGGATAGCCAAAAACATTCAGTACTTC. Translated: CASSRGQGIAKNIQYF.